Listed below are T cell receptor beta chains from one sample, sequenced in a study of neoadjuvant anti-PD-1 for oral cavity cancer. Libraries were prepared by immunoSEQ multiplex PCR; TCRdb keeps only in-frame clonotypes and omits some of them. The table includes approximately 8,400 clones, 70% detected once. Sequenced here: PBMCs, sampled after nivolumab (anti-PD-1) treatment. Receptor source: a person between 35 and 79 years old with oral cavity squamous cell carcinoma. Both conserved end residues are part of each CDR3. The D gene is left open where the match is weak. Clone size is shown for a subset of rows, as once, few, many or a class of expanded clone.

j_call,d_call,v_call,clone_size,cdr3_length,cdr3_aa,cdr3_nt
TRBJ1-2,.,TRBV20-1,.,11,CSASLEYGYTF,TGCAGTGCTAGCCTTGAATATGGCTACACCTTC
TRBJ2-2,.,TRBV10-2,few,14,CASRGRSNTGELFF,TGCGCCAGCAGGGGGCGTTCGAACACCGGGGAGCTGTTTTTT
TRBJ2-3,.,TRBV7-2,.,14,CASSPSSDLAPEYF,TGTGCCAGCAGCCCAAGCAGCGATCTAGCGCCAGAGTATTTT
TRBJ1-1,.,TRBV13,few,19,CASSSEQFRVGLVNTEAFF,TGTGCCAGCAGCTCAGAACAGTTCCGGGTCGGCTTGGTGAACACTGAAGCTTTCTTT
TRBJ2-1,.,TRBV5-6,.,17,CASSLPGKTARGSEQFF,TGTGCCAGCAGCTTGCCAGGGAAAACAGCTAGGGGTAGTGAGCAGTTCTTC
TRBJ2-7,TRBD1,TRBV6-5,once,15,CASSYRGQGLYEQYF,TGTGCCAGCAGTTATCGGGGACAGGGGCTCTACGAGCAGTACTTC
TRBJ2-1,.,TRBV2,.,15,CASSERSQGLGGQFF,TGTGCCAGCAGTGAAAGGTCACAAGGGCTAGGGGGGCAGTTCTTC
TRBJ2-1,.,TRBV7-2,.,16,CASSFTPGGGHNEQFF,TGTGCCAGCAGCTTCACCCCGGGCGGGGGCCACAATGAGCAGTTCTTC
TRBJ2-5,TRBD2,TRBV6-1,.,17,CASSVASGGVGQETQYF,TGTGCCAGCAGTGTGGCTAGCGGGGGGGTAGGCCAAGAGACCCAGTACTTC
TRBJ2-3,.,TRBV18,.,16,CASSPVMLTNTDTQYF,TGTGCCAGCTCACCGGTTATGCTGACAAACACAGATACGCAGTATTTT
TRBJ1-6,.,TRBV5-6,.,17,CASSPGPLSRKNSPLHF,TGTGCCAGCAGCCCCGGGCCCCTCTCAAGGAAAAATTCACCCCTCCACTTT